These T cell receptor beta chains were read from a single sample in a study of beta chain features in type 1 diabetes. Repertoires were generated with immunoSEQ multiplex PCR, while TCRdb's copy carries only in-frame clones and drops some. The table includes roughly 370,000 clones, about 14% detected once. Sequencing input: naive CD4+ T cells from blood. These receptors originate from a man between 25 and 39 years old in good health. Each CDR3 is given with its conserved first and last residue. Each record gives: CDR3 protein, V gene, J gene.

CDR3: CSVEGQLNTEAFF
V: TRBV29-1
J: TRBJ1-1

CDR3: CASSQRSGTGSSPLHF
V: TRBV4-3
J: TRBJ1-6

CDR3: CASSPYRPSVETQYF
V: TRBV7-2
J: TRBJ2-5

CDR3: CASNRDRAADNSPLHF
V: TRBV5-1
J: TRBJ1-6

CDR3: CASSYLGQKGTQYF
V: TRBV6-5
J: TRBJ2-5

CDR3: CASSSGVFETQYF
V: TRBV7-2
J: TRBJ2-5

CDR3: CASSLREGETQYF
V: TRBV18
J: TRBJ2-5

CDR3: CASSRQDRPNYGYTF
V: TRBV4-1
J: TRBJ1-2

CDR3: CASSESWTGTIDEQFF
V: TRBV25-1
J: TRBJ2-1

CDR3: CASSLRSGRGIYGYTF
V: TRBV7-2
J: TRBJ1-2

CDR3: CASSFRAGASYNEQFF
V: TRBV7-2
J: TRBJ2-1

CDR3: CASSPAPSGGAGYNEQFF
V: TRBV5-4
J: TRBJ2-1

CDR3: CASGFGTDTQYF
V: TRBV12-5
J: TRBJ2-3

CDR3: CASSLLGTGRRPYEQYF
V: TRBV28
J: TRBJ2-7

CDR3: CSVVTQRRWTEAFF
V: TRBV29-1
J: TRBJ1-1

CDR3: CASSVGASGEYNEQFF
V: TRBV9
J: TRBJ2-1

CDR3: CASGGNWGKNIQYF
V: TRBV30
J: TRBJ2-4

CDR3: CASSVVLETGELFF
V: TRBV9
J: TRBJ2-2

CDR3: CASSVSGELFF
V: TRBV9
J: TRBJ2-2

CDR3: CASSRTTIQYF
V: TRBV7-2
J: TRBJ2-5

CDR3: CASSGRAGGNTEAFF
V: TRBV7-9
J: TRBJ1-1

CDR3: CASRGYEQYF
V: TRBV25-1
J: NA

CDR3: CSARTGVGMNTEAFF
V: TRBV29-1
J: TRBJ1-1

CDR3: CASSPGQPTDTQYF
V: TRBV18
J: TRBJ2-3

CDR3: CASSVALGAGELFF
V: TRBV9
J: TRBJ2-2

CDR3: CASSLAHLAGAHSYNEQFF
V: TRBV7-9
J: TRBJ2-1

CDR3: CASSQQAAGSNEKLFF
V: TRBV4-1
J: TRBJ1-4

CDR3: CSVREYRDRGTDTQYF
V: TRBV29-1
J: TRBJ2-3

CDR3: CASSLRDHGQPQHF
V: TRBV5-6
J: TRBJ1-5

CDR3: CASSEDLEYFEQFF
V: TRBV19
J: TRBJ2-1

CDR3: CASSRQKGDTQYF
V: TRBV27
J: TRBJ2-3

CDR3: CASSFGKGYEQYF
V: TRBV11-2
J: TRBJ2-7

CDR3: CSVVERGGGGLMETQYF
V: TRBV29-1
J: TRBJ2-5

CDR3: CASSVVGPPNEQFF
V: TRBV9
J: TRBJ2-1

CDR3: CASSPTGTESYNEQFF
V: TRBV7-9
J: TRBJ2-1

CDR3: CASSVQVSYNEQFF
V: TRBV5-1
J: TRBJ2-1

CDR3: CASSQTGIGLFF
V: TRBV6-5
J: TRBJ1-4

CDR3: CAFRGRIAEGYTF
V: TRBV30
J: TRBJ1-2

CDR3: CASSPGTGGAAEQFF
V: TRBV28
J: TRBJ2-1

CDR3: CASSQGIRGSISYF
V: TRBV4-3
J: TRBJ2-5

CDR3: CASSRGLGEETQYF
V: TRBV4-3
J: TRBJ2-5

CDR3: CASAGPFNEQFF
V: TRBV28
J: TRBJ2-1

CDR3: CASSSYSGGSKTQYF
V: TRBV23-1
J: TRBJ2-5

CDR3: CASSPGLAGNTGELFF
V: TRBV9
J: TRBJ2-2

CDR3: CSVAKNTEAFF
V: TRBV29-1
J: TRBJ1-1